This T cell receptor (beta chain) was documented in a study of control samples from healthy donors and cancer patients. This CDR3 is 13 amino acids long. Per the germline V gene, CDR1 is SGHRS and CDR2 is YFSETQ. The germline V and J ends were trimmed by 4 bases and 3 bases, with 10 bases remaining between them. This table comes from immunoSEQ multiplex PCR, and its TCRdb copy is limited to in-frame clones, with some not included. The profile shows roughly 120,000 clones, approximately 90% of them singletons. This TCR was recovered from a woman aged 50 to 65 with colorectal cancer. Sequenced input: PBMCs. V usage is TRBV5-1 and J usage is TRBJ2-5; TRBD2 is a possible D gene (5 bases). CDR3 loop: CASSLPGKETQYF. CDR3 DNA: TGCGCCAGCAGCCTTCCGGGAAAAGAGACCCAGTACTTC.